This T cell receptor (beta chain) derives from a study of patients and donors after allogeneic stem cell transplantation. One entry per CDR3 protein results from TCRdb running MiXCR on the RT-PCR reads. The table records 200,000 to 250,000 distinct CDR3 sequences, 13% to 15% of them present only once. Germline CDR1 is LGHNA and CDR2 is YNFKEQ. This CDR3 is 17 amino acids long. V dropped 0 bases and J dropped 0 bases, with 12 bases sitting between them. The TCR originated in a human donor who was either an allogeneic HSCT recipient or a stem cell or donor lymphocyte infusion donor (not recorded which). It is not recorded whose cells these are; they may come from a transplant donor. The sequencing sample was made of blood, either unsorted or a sorted T cell fraction (not recorded which). The chain combines TRBV4-2 with TRBJ1-3; D unresolved. CDR3 protein: CASSQDRSSISGNTIYF. The CDR3 DNA sequence: TGTGCCAGCAGCCAAGACCGGAGCTCCATCTCTGGAAACACCATATATTTT.